This T cell receptor beta chain was sequenced during a study of control samples from healthy donors and cancer patients. Method: immunoSEQ multiplex PCR; TCRdb's copy keeps in-frame clones and lacks some. The data show more than 95,000 clones, with 87% seen just once and around 9% held by the top ten. V lost 6 bases and J 7 bases, leaving 18 bases between the germline ends. This CDR3 region has 15 residues. Per the germline V gene, CDR1 is MNHEY and CDR2 is SMNVEV (reference sequence). This receptor was identified in a man between 35 and 55 years old in good health. Material for sequencing was blood. V and J are TRBV27 and TRBJ2-2; D is tentatively TRBD1 or TRBD2 (5 bases each). The CDR3 DNA is TGTGCCAGCAGACAAACGCCTCGGGGCGTCGGGGAGCTGTTTTTT. Translated: CASRQTPRGVGELFF.